This T cell receptor (beta chain) appears in the sequencing data of a study of molecular identifiers for immune sequencing clone quantification. Study outcomes and limitations: Clone sizes could be underestimated for highly expanded clones when identical TCR molecules share a barcode. Researchers reportedly could pick up spiked Jurkat TCR RNA from one cell mixed into one million naive cells.

The sample holds a few counts of this clonotype. Its antigen is not identified. This could be a read error, since a much larger clone is one nucleotide away. Using its own MiXCR run on the PCR reads, TCRdb lists one record per CDR3 protein. The data contain about 640,000 distinct CDR3 sequences, less than 20% of them seen just once; the ten biggest clones take up about 0.9%. The CDR3 has 13 residues. V dropped 2 bases and J dropped 4 bases, with 6 bases sitting between them. The germline V gene has CDR1 MGHDK and CDR2 SYGVNS. Material for sequencing was naive CD8+ T cells from blood, with Jurkat cell RNA spiked in. The subset was: FACS-sorted CD8+CD4-CCR7+CD45RA+ naive T cells. The V and J genes are TRBV25-1 and TRBJ1-5; D not certain. This clonotype originated in a human donor in good health. Some libraries in this study had Jurkat cell RNA spiked in. The CDR3 nucleotides are TGTGCCAGCAGTGAAAGGATGAATCAGCCCCAGCATTTT. This translates into CASSERMNQPQHF.